The 21 T cell receptor beta chains below all came from one sample that was sequenced in a study of T cell responses to AZD1222 COVID-19 vaccine (TCRdb year 2021). Libraries came from the immunoSEQ multiplex PCR assay. The table comes from immuneACCESS by way of TCRdb, which keeps in-frame sequences with V and J called. Part of the clones is missing from these tables; in studies checked, under half for an unresolved V gene and the rest for unknown reasons. The sample has about 120,000 clones on record, roughly 87% of them singletons. The leading ten clones occupy around 10% of the sample. The time point label on this specimen signifies: baseline before first vaccination. Source: peripheral blood, taken on day 0 of AZD1222 vaccination. Receptor source: an adult in good health.

The V and J genes are TRBV2 and TRBJ2-7; the D gene is possibly TRBD1 (6 bases). Looked up from germline, CDR1 is SNHLY and CDR2 is FYNNEI. The CDR3 totals 12 residues. Trimming cost V 7 bases and J 0 bases, with 7 bases left between them. CDR3 DNA: TGTGCCAGCATGGGACACTCCTACGAGCAGTACTTC. It translates to CASMGHSYEQYF.

The V and J genes are TRBV7-2 and TRBJ1-3; no definite D call. This CDR3 spans 15 amino acids. Germline-derived CDR1 and CDR2 are SGHTA and FQGNSA. With 1 base removed from V and 0 bases from J, the gap between germline ends came to 7 bases. The CDR3 protein is CASSLDRASGNTIYF. The CDR3 DNA sequence: TGTGCCAGCAGCTTAGATCGTGCCTCTGGAAACACCATATATTTT.

The table lists this clone with a count of one. The genes are TRBV6-2 or TRBV6-3 and TRBJ2-3; no definite D call. Germline CDR1 reads MNHEY; CDR2 reads SVGEGT. The ends were cut back, 1 base at V and 5 bases at J, with 10 bases in the middle. The CDR3 is 14 amino acids. The CDR3 nucleotides are TGTGCCAGCAGTTACTTGGACCCCCTAGATACGCAGTATTTT. This encodes CASSYLDPLDTQYF.

In nucleotides, the CDR3 is TGTGCCAGCAGCTTAAATTCGGGAGAGCAGTTCTTC. Protein product: CASSLNSGEQFF. The chain uses TRBV7-3 and TRBJ2-1; D is possibly TRBD2 (5 bases). The CDR3 is 12 residues long. Germline CDR1 is SGHTA and CDR2 is FQGTGA. V dropped 1 base and J dropped 10 bases, with 8 bases sitting between them.

The genes are TRBV30 and TRBJ2-2; 9 nucleotides match TRBD1. V was clipped by 4 bases and J by 5 bases; unmatched bases: 8. The CDR3 extends over 15 amino acids. Germline V CDR1 and CDR2: GTSNPN, SVGIG (reference sequence). CDR3 nucleotide sequence: TGTGCCTGGACTAGGGACAGGGTAGTGACCGGGGAGCTGTTTTTT. The encoded protein is CAWTRDRVVTGELFF.

The chain has TRBV19 and TRBJ1-1, with TRBD1 matching over 7 bases. The J segment lost 0 bases and the V segment lost 4 bases, leaving 8 bases of the junction unmatched. The CDR3 sequence is 16 residues long. Germline V lookup: CDR1 LNHDA, CDR2 SQIVND (reference sequence). The CDR3 sequence is CASSTRTGRMNTEAFF. The CDR3 DNA sequence: TGTGCCAGTAGTACGAGGACAGGACGCATGAACACTGAAGCTTTCTTT. Together with reference TRBV19 and TRBJ1-1, the CDR3 gives the full variable domain: DGGITQSPKYLFRKEGQNVTLSCEQNLNHDAMYWYRQDPGQGLRLIYYSQIVNDFQKGDIAEGYSVSREKKESFPLTVTSAQKNPTAFYLCASSTRTGRMNTEAFFGQGTRLTVV.

This chain uses TRBV4-1 with TRBJ2-7; tentatively, D is TRBD2 (6 bases). This CDR3 contains 15 residues. V gave up 1 base and J gave up 5 bases, with 15 bases separating them. Germline V gene data show CDR1 as MGHRA and CDR2 as YSYEKL. CDR3: CASSQGGTAGNEQYF. In DNA, the CDR3 is TGCGCCAGCAGCCAAGGCGGGACCGCAGGAAACGAGCAGTACTTC.

The genes are TRBV5-6 and TRBJ2-3, with D hard to call. Germline V gene lookup returns CDR1 SGHDT and CDR2 YYEEEE. The CDR3 totals 11 residues. V lost 3 bases and J lost 5, with 4 bases in between. The CDR3 loop is CASSSLDTQYF. The CDR3 bases are TGTGCCAGCAGCTCCTTAGATACGCAGTATTTT.

The chain combines TRBV10-1 with TRBJ1-2, with 12 nucleotides matching TRBD1. The V gene's germline CDR1 is WNHNN and CDR2 SYGVQD (reference sequence). Trimming took 4 bases from V and 8 from J; bases not matched to a gene: 20. The CDR3 runs 19 residues. The CDR3 DNA follows: TGCGCCAGCAGTGTTCACGGGACAGGGGGCGCATCGTTCCCTGGAGGCTACACCTTC. This encodes CASSVHGTGGASFPGGYTF.

The V and J genes are TRBV7-9 and TRBJ2-7, with TRBD2 identical over 16 bases. The CDR3 is 18 amino acids. Germline V gene data show CDR1 as SEHNR and CDR2 as FQNEAQ (reference sequence). V shed 4 bases, J shed 0 bases, and the junction held 6 bases outside the gene matches. In DNA form, the CDR3 reads TGTGCCAGCAGCTCATGGGGGACTAGCGGGAGGGCCTCCTACGAGCAGTACTTC. Encoded protein: CASSSWGTSGRASYEQYF.

V and J are TRBV2 and TRBJ1-1, with D perhaps TRBD1 (6 bases). From germline, CDR1 is SNHLY and CDR2 FYNNEI. Deletions cut 3 bases from V and 3 bases from J, with 11 bases between. This CDR3 contains 14 residues. CDR3 sequence reads: CASSESRGDTEAFF. CDR3 nucleotides: TGTGCCAGCAGTGAGAGTAGGGGGGACACTGAAGCTTTCTTT.

The chain employs TRBV7-3 and TRBJ1-2; no firm D call. Trimming removed 5 bases from V and 10 bases from J, with 11 bases in between. CDR3 length: 11 residues. The V gene's germline CDR1 is SGHTA and CDR2 FQGTGA. This CDR3 is CASSLSGPYTF. CDR3 sequence (DNA): TGTGCCAGCAGCCTCTCCGGACCCTACACCTTC.

The chain uses TRBV4-1 and TRBJ2-1, with D possibly TRBD2 on 5 matching bases. V gave up 0 bases and J gave up 10 bases, with 19 bases separating them. Germline lookup yields CDR1 MGHRA and CDR2 YSYEKL. The CDR3 spans 16 residues. CDR3 nucleotide sequence: TGCGCCAGCAGCCAAGATGTCCGCTCGAGGGCTGGGGAGCAGTTCTTC. Translated, it gives CASSQDVRSRAGEQFF.

The chain uses TRBV6-5 and TRBJ2-7; D is unresolved. Germline CDR1 is MNHEY and CDR2 is SVGAGI. The CDR3 spans 14 residues. Trimming stripped 2 bases from V and 2 bases from J, with 10 bases between. The CDR3 region is CASSYRRRAYEQYF. The CDR3 nucleotides are TGTGCCAGCAGTTACAGGCGGAGAGCCTACGAGCAGTACTTC.

This sequence joins TRBV7-3 and TRBJ2-1, with TRBD1 matching 8 bases. CDR3 length: 16 amino acids. Germline CDR1 SGHTA, CDR2 FQGTGA. The J segment lost 0 bases and the V segment lost 2 bases, leaving 3 bases of the junction unmatched. CDR3 region: CASSLRDRGSYNEQFF. The CDR3 bases are TGTGCCAGCAGCTTACGTGACAGGGGCTCCTACAATGAGCAGTTCTTC.

The sample holds a few counts of this clone. The same CDR3 arises from other DNA sequences in this sample as well. The chain has TRBV6-2 or TRBV6-3 and TRBJ2-7; D is unclear. The germline gives CDR1 MNHEY, CDR2 SVGEGT. The CDR3 has 11 residues. V lost 0 bases to trimming and J lost 7 bases, with 4 bases between them. The CDR3 sequence: CASSYSFEQYF. The CDR3 DNA follows: TGTGCCAGCAGTTACTCGTTTGAGCAGTACTTC.

The J gene is TRBJ2-2, the V gene TRBV7-3; 8 bases are shared with TRBD2. This CDR3 has 15 residues. Per germline, CDR1 SGHTA and CDR2 FQGTGA. After removal of 5 bases from V and 1 base from J, the junction contained 3 bases not matched to a gene. The DNA for the CDR3 is TGTGCCAGCAGCCAAACTAGCGGGAACACCGGGGAGCTGTTTTTT. This sequence encodes CASSQTSGNTGELFF. Combining the CDR3 with reference TRBV7-3 and TRBJ2-2 gives the whole variable domain GAGVSQTPSNKVTEKGKYVELRCDPISGHTALYWYRQSLGQGPEFLIYFQGTGAADDSGLPNDRFFAVRPEGSVSTLKIQRTERGDSAVYLCASSQTSGNTGELFFGEGSRLTVL.

V and J are TRBV27 and TRBJ1-1; the D gene is possibly TRBD1 (5 bases). The germline gives CDR1 MNHEY, CDR2 SMNVEV (reference sequence). Trimming cost V 6 bases and J 4 bases, with 30 bases left between them. This CDR3 contains 19 residues. The CDR3 loop reads CASSPRGRRGLLGPTEAFF. The CDR3 coding sequence is TGTGCCAGCAGCCCCCGGGGGAGGAGGGGTCTTCTTGGGCCCACTGAAGCTTTCTTT.

The chain employs TRBV29-1 and TRBJ2-5; 10 bases map to TRBD2. This CDR3 region has 13 residues. Germline V CDR1 and CDR2: SQVTM, ANQGSEA. The trim removed 4 bases at V and 4 bases at J, leaving 3 bases unmatched. The CDR3 nucleotides read TGCAGCGTTGCGGCTAGCGGGAGAGAGACCCAGTACTTC. It encodes CSVAASGRETQYF. Looking up the rest from reference TRBV29-1 and TRBJ2-5 gives the full variable domain: SAVISQKPSRDICQRGTSLTIQCQVDSQVTMMFWYRQQPGQSLTLIATANQGSEATYESGFVIDKFPISRPNLTFSTLTVSNMSPEDSSIYLCSVAASGRETQYFGPGTRLLVL.

The genes are TRBV7-7 and TRBJ2-5, with TRBD1 matching over 12 bases. CDR1 and CDR2 (germline): SSHAT, FNYEAQ (reference sequence). The CDR3 consists of 15 residues. CDR3 protein: CASAGDRGRQETQYF. For the CDR3, the DNA is TGTGCTAGCGCTGGGGACAGGGGGCGCCAAGAGACCCAGTACTTC.

The chain is built from TRBV6-4 and TRBJ2-3; no definite D call. CDR1 is MRHNA, CDR2 SNTAGT, per germline. V was trimmed by 2 bases and J by 5 bases, leaving 11 bases between them. The CDR3 consists of 14 residues. The CDR3 here is CASSDQNAGDTQYF. The DNA for the CDR3 is TGTGCCAGCAGTGACCAGAATGCTGGAGATACGCAGTATTTT.